The rows below give T cell receptor beta chains drawn from one sample of a study of shared clonotypes between healthy human individuals. Here immunoSEQ multiplex PCR was the method, and the copy in TCRdb shows in-frame clones only, minus some. The sample contains about 2.4 million clones, roughly 93% of which appear only once. Material for sequencing was naive CD4+ T cells from PBMCs. These receptors all come from a man younger than 35 in good health. Some clones in this sample may be carry-over from other donors' samples. Each CDR3 is given with its conserved first and last residue. Fields, in order: V gene, clone size, J gene, D gene, CDR3 protein, CDR3 DNA. The D gene is left open where the match is weak. Expanded clones are given a class, and other clones once, few, many or no size at all.

v_call: TRBV4-1
clone_size: .
j_call: TRBJ2-7
d_call: TRBD2
cdr3_aa: CASSHGTRGYEQYF
cdr3_nt: TGCGCCAGCAGCCATGGGACTAGGGGCTACGAGCAGTACTTC

v_call: TRBV5-5
clone_size: .
j_call: TRBJ1-4
d_call: .
cdr3_aa: CASSFSPGGGDEKLFF
cdr3_nt: TGTGCCAGCAGCTTTTCCCCTGGGGGGGGCGATGAAAAACTGTTTTTT

v_call: TRBV4-2
clone_size: .
j_call: TRBJ2-7
d_call: .
cdr3_aa: CASSQDGILSGPHSYEQYF
cdr3_nt: TGTGCCAGCAGCCAAGACGGGATTTTAAGCGGCCCTCACTCCTACGAGCAGTACTTC

v_call: TRBV5-5
clone_size: .
j_call: TRBJ1-5
d_call: TRBD1
cdr3_aa: CASSLTGGNQPQHF
cdr3_nt: TGTGCCAGCAGCTTAACAGGGGGCAATCAGCCCCAGCATTTT

v_call: TRBV5-1
clone_size: .
j_call: TRBJ1-2
d_call: .
cdr3_aa: CASSLEMRGQLGGYTF
cdr3_nt: TGCGCCAGCAGCTTGGAAATGCGCGGACAACTGGGCGGCTACACCTTC

v_call: TRBV7-2
clone_size: .
j_call: TRBJ2-5
d_call: .
cdr3_aa: CASSPTGLQETQYF
cdr3_nt: TGTGCCAGCAGCCCCACAGGGTTACAAGAGACCCAGTACTTC

v_call: TRBV7-8
clone_size: .
j_call: TRBJ1-1
d_call: TRBD1
cdr3_aa: CASSKGGHTEAFF
cdr3_nt: TGTGCCAGCAGCAAAGGGGGCCACACTGAAGCTTTCTTT

v_call: TRBV2
clone_size: once
j_call: TRBJ2-1
d_call: .
cdr3_aa: CASSLGHYNEQFF
cdr3_nt: TGTGCCAGCAGTCTTGGTCACTACAATGAGCAGTTCTTC

v_call: TRBV19
clone_size: .
j_call: TRBJ2-5
d_call: .
cdr3_aa: CASSNGGQGEGETQYF
cdr3_nt: TGTGCCAGTAGTAACGGGGGCCAGGGAGAGGGAGAGACCCAGTACTTC

v_call: TRBV7-3
clone_size: .
j_call: TRBJ2-5
d_call: TRBD2
cdr3_aa: CASSLTSSGRAIETQYF
cdr3_nt: TGTGCCAGCAGCTTAACGTCAAGCGGGAGGGCCATAGAGACCCAGTACTTC

v_call: TRBV7-6
clone_size: .
j_call: TRBJ2-7
d_call: TRBD1
cdr3_aa: CASSLTTGDPQYF
cdr3_nt: TGTGCCAGCAGCTTAACCACAGGGGACCCGCAGTACTTC

v_call: TRBV12-2
clone_size: .
j_call: TRBJ1-4
d_call: .
cdr3_aa: CASRLDGSATNEKLFF
cdr3_nt: TGTGCAAGTCGCTTAGATGGGAGCGCAACTAATGAAAAACTGTTTTTT

v_call: TRBV6-5
clone_size: .
j_call: TRBJ1-6
d_call: .
cdr3_aa: CASRSSTGNNSPLHF
cdr3_nt: TGTGCCAGCAGGAGTTCGACAGGAAATAATTCACCCCTCCACTTT

v_call: TRBV14
clone_size: .
j_call: TRBJ2-1
d_call: TRBD2
cdr3_aa: CASSPLGTSGRPYNEQFF
cdr3_nt: TGTGCCAGCAGCCCCCTAGGAACTAGCGGCCGGCCCTACAATGAGCAGTTCTTC